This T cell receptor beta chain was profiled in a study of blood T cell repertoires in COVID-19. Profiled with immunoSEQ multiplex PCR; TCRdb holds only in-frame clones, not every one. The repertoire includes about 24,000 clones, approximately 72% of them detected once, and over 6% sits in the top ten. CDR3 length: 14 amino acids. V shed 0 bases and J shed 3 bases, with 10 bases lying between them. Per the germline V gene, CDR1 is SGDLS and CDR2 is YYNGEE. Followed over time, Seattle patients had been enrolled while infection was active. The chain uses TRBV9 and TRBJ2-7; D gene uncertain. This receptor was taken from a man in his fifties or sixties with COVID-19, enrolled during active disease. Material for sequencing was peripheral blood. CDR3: CASSVDGTVYEQYF. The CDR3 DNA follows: TGTGCCAGCAGCGTAGATGGCACCGTCTACGAGCAGTACTTC.